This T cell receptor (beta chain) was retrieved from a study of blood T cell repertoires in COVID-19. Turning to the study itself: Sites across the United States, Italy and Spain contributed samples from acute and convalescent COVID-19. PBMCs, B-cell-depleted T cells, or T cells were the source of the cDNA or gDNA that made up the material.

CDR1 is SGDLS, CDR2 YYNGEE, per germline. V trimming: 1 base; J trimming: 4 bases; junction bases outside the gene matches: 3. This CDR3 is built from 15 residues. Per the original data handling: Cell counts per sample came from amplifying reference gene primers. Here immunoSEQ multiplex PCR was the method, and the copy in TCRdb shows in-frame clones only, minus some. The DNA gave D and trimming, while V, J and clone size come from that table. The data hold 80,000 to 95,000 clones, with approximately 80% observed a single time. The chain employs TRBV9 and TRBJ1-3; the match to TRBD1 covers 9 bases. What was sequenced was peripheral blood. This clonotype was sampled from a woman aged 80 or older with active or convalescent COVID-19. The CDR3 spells CASSVRTGDGNTIYF. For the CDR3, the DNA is TGTGCCAGCAGCGTACGGACAGGGGACGGAAACACCATATATTTT.